This TCR beta chain emerged from a study of PD-1 blockade in classical Hodgkin lymphoma. Notes on the study in general: By cycle point C4D1, TCR diversity had risen significantly in CD4+ cells (but not CD8+ cells).

Generated by immunoSEQ multiplex PCR, the TCRdb table keeps only in-frame clones and is missing some. Altogether about 50,000 clones are present, almost 90% being singletons, with the ten largest covering about 14%. Notes on this clone: What it binds is not known.

From germline, CDR1 is SGHDN and CDR2 FVKESK. Trimming removed 4 bases from V and 10 bases from J, with 15 bases in between. The CDR3 is made up of 13 amino acids. As for time point: cycle 4 day 1 (C4D1), after five to seven weeks of nivolumab. Relapse after autologous stem cell transplantation occurred in every patient, and brentuximab vedotin exposure varied. The sequence derives from a human donor with classical Hodgkin lymphoma. The material sequenced was peripheral blood mononuclear cells (PBMCs), taken before the fourth cycle of nivolumab. The V and J genes are TRBV14 and TRBJ2-3; D is undetermined. The CDR3 spells CASSLSGQLAQYF. As DNA, the CDR3 is TGTGCCAGCAGCCTGTCCGGGCAGCTCGCGCAGTATTTT.